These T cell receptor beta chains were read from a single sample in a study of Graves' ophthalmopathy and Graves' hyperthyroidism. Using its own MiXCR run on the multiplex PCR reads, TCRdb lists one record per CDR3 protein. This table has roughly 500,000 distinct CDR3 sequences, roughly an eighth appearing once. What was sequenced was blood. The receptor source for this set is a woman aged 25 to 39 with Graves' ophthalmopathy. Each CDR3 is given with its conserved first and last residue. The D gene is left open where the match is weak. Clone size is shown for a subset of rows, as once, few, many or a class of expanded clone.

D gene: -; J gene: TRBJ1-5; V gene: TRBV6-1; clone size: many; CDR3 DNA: TGTGCCAGCAGGGTTGAGGGGGGTCAGCCCCAGCATTTT; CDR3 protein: CASRVEGGQPQHF
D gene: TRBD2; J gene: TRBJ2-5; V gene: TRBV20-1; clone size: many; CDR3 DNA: TGCAGTGCCCCTAGCGGGGGGTATCAAGAGACCCAGTACTTC; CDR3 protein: CSAPSGGYQETQYF
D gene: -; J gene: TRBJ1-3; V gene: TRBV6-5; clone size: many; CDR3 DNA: TGTGCCAGCAGTTCGGGGGCGCAGGGAAACACCATATATTTT; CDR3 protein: CASSSGAQGNTIYF
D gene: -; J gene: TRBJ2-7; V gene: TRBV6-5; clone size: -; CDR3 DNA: TGTGCCAGCAGTTACGACAGATACGAGCAGTACTTC; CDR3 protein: CASSYDRYEQYF
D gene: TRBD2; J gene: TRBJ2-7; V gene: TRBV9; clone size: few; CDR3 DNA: TGTGCCAGCAGCGTAGAAGCGGCGGGGGGCTCCTACGAGCAGTACTTC; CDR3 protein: CASSVEAAGGSYEQYF
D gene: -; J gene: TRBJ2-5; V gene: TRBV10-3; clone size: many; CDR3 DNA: TGTGCCATCAGTGAGTCGGGACCTAGCCAAGAGACCCAGTACTTC; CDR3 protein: CAISESGPSQETQYF
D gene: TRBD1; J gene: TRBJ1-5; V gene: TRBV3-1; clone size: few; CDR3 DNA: TGTGCCAGCAGCCAAGATCCAGGGGGTAAACGTCAGCCCCAGCATTTT; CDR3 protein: CASSQDPGGKRQPQHF
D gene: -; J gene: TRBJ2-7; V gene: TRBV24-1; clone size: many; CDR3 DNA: TGTGCCACCAGTGATTTTAGGGACCAGAGATGGGAGCAGTACTTC; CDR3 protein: CATSDFRDQRWEQYF
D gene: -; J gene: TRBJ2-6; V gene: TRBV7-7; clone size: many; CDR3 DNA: TGTGCTAGCAGCCATGGTTTCAGCTCTGGGGCCAACGTCCTGACTTTC; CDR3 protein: CASSHGFSSGANVLTF
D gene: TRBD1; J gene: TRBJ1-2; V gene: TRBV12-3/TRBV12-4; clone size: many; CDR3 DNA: TGTGCCAGCAGTCGGGACAGGGGGATTAATGGCTACACCTTC; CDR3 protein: CASSRDRGINGYTF
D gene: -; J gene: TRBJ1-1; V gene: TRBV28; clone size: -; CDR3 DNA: TGTGCCAGCAGTGGCCTCGGGGGGAACACTGAAGCTTTCTTT; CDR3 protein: CASSGLGGNTEAFF
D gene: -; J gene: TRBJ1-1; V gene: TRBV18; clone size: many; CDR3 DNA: TGTGCCAGCTCATGGCCAGGGGCCTGGAACACTGAAGCTTTCTTT; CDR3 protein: CASSWPGAWNTEAFF
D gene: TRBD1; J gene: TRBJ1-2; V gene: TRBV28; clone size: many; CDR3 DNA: TGTGCCAGCAGTCCACCGGGACAGTCGTATGGCTACACCTTC; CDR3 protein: CASSPPGQSYGYTF
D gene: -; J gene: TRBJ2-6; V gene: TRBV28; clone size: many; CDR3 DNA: TGTGCCAGCGGACGCAGGGGTCCAATGTCTGGGGCCAACGTCCTGACTTTC; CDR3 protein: CASGRRGPMSGANVLTF
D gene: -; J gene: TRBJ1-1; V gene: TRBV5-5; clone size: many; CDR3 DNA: TGTGCCAGCAGTACAAAGAACACTGAAGCTTTCTTT; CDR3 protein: CASSTKNTEAFF
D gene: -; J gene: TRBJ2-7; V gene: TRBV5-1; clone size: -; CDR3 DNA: TGCGCCAGCACCTCCGGGACATACCCCTACGAGCAGTACTTC; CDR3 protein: CASTSGTYPYEQYF
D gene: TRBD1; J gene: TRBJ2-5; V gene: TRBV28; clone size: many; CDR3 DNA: TGTGCCAGCAGTGACGACAGGGGGAAAGAGACCCAGTACTTC; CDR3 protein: CASSDDRGKETQYF
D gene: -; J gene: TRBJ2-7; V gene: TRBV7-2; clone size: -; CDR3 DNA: TGTGCCAGCAGCCCTCCCGGGACAAGCTACGAGCAGTACTTC; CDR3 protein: CASSPPGTSYEQYF
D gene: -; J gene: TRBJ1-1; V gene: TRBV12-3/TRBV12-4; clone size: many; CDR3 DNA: TGTGCCAGCACCCTCCAGGGCCTCCTGAACACTGAAGCTTTCTTT; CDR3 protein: CASTLQGLLNTEAFF
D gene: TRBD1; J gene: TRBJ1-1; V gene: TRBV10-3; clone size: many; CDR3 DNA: TGTGCCATCAGTAGCGGACAGGACGGGGGCACTGAAGCTTTCTTT; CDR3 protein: CAISSGQDGGTEAFF
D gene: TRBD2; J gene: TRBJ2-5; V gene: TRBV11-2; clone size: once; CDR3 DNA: TGTGCCAGCAGCTTAGAGGCTAGCGGGGGGGGACAAGAGACCCAGTACTTC; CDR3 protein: CASSLEASGGGQETQYF
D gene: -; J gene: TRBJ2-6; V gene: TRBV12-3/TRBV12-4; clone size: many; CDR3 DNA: TGTGCCAGCAGTGTTTTTGTCTCTGGGGCCAACGTCCTGACTTTC; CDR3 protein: CASSVFVSGANVLTF
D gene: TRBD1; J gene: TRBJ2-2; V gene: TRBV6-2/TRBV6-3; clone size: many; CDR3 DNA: TGTGCCAGCAGTTCTCCGGGACAGGGAATGGCGCCCACCGGGGAGCTGTTTTTT; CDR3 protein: CASSSPGQGMAPTGELFF
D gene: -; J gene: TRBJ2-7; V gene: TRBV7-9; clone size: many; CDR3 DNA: TGTGCCAGCAGCCGAATGATGGCAAGTTTCTACGAGCAGTACTTC; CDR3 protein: CASSRMMASFYEQYF
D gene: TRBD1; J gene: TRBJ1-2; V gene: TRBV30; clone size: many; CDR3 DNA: TGTGCCTGGAGTGTACAGGGACAGGCCTATGGCTACACCTTC; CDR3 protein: CAWSVQGQAYGYTF
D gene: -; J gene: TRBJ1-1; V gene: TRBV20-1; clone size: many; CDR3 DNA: TGCAGTGCTAGCCAAGCCCAAGACACTGAAGCTTTCTTT; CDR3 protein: CSASQAQDTEAFF
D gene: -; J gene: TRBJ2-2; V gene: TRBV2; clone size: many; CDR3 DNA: TGTGCCAGCAGACCAAGCACGGACCCCCTAGTGGCGCTGTTTTTT; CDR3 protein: CASRPSTDPLVALFF
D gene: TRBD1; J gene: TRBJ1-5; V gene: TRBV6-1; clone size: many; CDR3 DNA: TGTGCCAGCAGTGAGGACAGGAGATCCAATCAGCCCCAGCATTTT; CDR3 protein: CASSEDRRSNQPQHF
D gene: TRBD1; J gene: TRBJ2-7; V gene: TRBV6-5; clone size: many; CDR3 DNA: TGTGCCAGCAGTTACGCAGGGGGCTCCTACGAGCAGTACTTC; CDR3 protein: CASSYAGGSYEQYF
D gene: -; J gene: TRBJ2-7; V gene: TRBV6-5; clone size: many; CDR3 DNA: TGTGCCAGCAGTTACGGAACAGGACACCTATTTGCCTACGAGCAGTACTTC; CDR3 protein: CASSYGTGHLFAYEQYF
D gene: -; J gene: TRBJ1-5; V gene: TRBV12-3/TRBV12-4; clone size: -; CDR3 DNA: TGTGCCAGCAGTCTCAGGTGGCAGCCCCAGCATTTT; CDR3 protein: CASSLRWQPQHF
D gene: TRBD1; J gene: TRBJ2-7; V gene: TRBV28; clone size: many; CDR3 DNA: TGTGCCAGCAGGACAGGGGGCTACTACGAGCAGTACTTC; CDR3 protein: CASRTGGYYEQYF
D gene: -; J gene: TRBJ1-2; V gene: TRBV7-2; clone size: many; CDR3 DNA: TGTGCCAGCAGCGACGGCCCAGGGATCTATGGCTACACCTTC; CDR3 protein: CASSDGPGIYGYTF
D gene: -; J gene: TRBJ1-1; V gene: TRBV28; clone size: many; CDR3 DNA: TGTGCCAGCAGTTCGCCCGGGACCGCGAACACTGAAGCTTTCTTT; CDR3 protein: CASSSPGTANTEAFF
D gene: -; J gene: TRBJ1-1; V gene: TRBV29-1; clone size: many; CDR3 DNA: TGCAGCGTCCGACATGGGGGGGGCGTGACTGAAGCTTTCTTT; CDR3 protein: CSVRHGGGVTEAFF
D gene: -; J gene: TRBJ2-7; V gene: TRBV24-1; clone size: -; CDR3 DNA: TGTGCCACCAGTGATAGAGATTACGAGCAGTACTTC; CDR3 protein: CATSDRDYEQYF
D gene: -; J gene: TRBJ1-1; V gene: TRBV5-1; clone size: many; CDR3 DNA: TGCGCCAGCAGCTTGAGAGGGTTGGGGCTTTCCGGCACTGAAGCTTTCTTT; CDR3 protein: CASSLRGLGLSGTEAFF
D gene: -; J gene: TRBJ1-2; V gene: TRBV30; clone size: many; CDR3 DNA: TGTGCCTGGTCTTTTGGGTATGGCTACACCTTC; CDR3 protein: CAWSFGYGYTF
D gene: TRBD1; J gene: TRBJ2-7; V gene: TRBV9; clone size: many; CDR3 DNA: TGTGCCAGCAGCCCCTGGTCGGGACAGCATTACGAGCAGTACTTC; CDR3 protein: CASSPWSGQHYEQYF
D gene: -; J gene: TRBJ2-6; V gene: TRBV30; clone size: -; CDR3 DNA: TGTGCCTGGGGGGACGGACTCTCTGGGGCCAACGTCCTGACTTTC; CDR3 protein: CAWGDGLSGANVLTF
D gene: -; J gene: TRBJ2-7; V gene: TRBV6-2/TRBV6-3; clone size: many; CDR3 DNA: TGTGCCAGCAGTTACTCCGGGACTCTATACGAGCAGTACTTC; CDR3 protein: CASSYSGTLYEQYF
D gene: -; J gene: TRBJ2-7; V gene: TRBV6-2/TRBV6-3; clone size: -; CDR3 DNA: TGTGCCAGCAGTTACAAGGCAGGCCACTACGAGCAGTACTTC; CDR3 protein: CASSYKAGHYEQYF
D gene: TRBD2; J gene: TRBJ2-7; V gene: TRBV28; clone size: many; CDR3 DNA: TGTGCCAGCAGTTTACCCTGGGGACTAGCGGGTTCCTACGAGCAGTACTTC; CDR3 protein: CASSLPWGLAGSYEQYF
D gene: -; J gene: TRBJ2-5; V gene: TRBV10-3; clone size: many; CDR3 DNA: TGTGCCACCCGACAGTCTGTAGAGACCCAGTACTTC; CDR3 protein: CATRQSVETQYF
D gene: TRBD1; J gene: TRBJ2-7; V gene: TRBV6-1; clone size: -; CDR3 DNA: TGTGCCAGCAGCAACTTAGGACAGGGGTCCGAGCAGTACTTC; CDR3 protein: CASSNLGQGSEQYF
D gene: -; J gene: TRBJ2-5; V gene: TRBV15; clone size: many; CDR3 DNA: TGTGCCACCAGCAGAGATAGAGGGCCCCAAGAGACCCAGTACTTC; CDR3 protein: CATSRDRGPQETQYF
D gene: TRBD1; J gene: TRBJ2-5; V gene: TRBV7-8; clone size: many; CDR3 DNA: TGTGCCACCATACGCCGGACAGGGGTCCAAGAGACCCAGTACTTC; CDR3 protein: CATIRRTGVQETQYF
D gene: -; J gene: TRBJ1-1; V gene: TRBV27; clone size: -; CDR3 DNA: TGTGCCAGCAGTTTATTCAGCTACACTGAAGCTTTCTTT; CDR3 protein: CASSLFSYTEAFF
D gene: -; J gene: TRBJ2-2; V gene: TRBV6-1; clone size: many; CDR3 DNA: TGTGCCAGCAGTGAAAGGGCGGCAGGGCGCTCCGGGGAGCTGTTTTTT; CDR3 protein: CASSERAAGRSGELFF
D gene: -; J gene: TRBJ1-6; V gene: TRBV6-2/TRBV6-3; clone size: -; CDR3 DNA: TGTGCCAGCAGTTACTCGACGCAGGGAAATTCACCCCTCCACTTT; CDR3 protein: CASSYSTQGNSPLHF